Listed below are T cell receptor beta chains from one sample, sequenced in a study of blood T cell repertoires in COVID-19. TCRdb keeps only in-frame clones here, not all; method: immunoSEQ multiplex PCR. Among 100,000 to 150,000 clones listed, around 81% were seen once. Sequencing input: peripheral blood. The receptors stem from a man aged 35-49 years with active or convalescent COVID-19. Each CDR3 is given with its conserved first and last residue. A D gene is named only where the DNA matches it firmly. Clone size is shown for a subset of rows, as once, few, many or a class of expanded clone.

J	V	size	D	DNA	CDR3
TRBJ2-3	TRBV14	NA	TRBD2	TGTGCCAGCAGCCAAGCGCCCAAAACGACTGCTAGCGGGGACACAGATACGCAGTATTTT	CASSQAPKTTASGDTDTQYF
TRBJ2-1	TRBV7-2	NA	NA	TGTGCCAGCAGCTCGGGGGGCTCCTCCTACAATGAGCAGTTCTTC	CASSSGGSSYNEQFF
TRBJ2-7	TRBV19	NA	TRBD1	TGTGCCAGTAGCCTTCGACAGGGAAGCTCCTACGAGCAGTACTTC	CASSLRQGSSYEQYF
TRBJ2-4	TRBV3-1/TRBV3-2	NA	TRBD2	TGTGCCAGCAGCCCCGGGACTAGCGGGGGGATAGCCAAAAACATTCAGTACTTC	CASSPGTSGGIAKNIQYF
TRBJ2-2	TRBV10-3	once	TRBD2	TGTGCCATCAGCTCTCGGCGCGGGGGGCATAACACCGGGGAGCTGTTTTTT	CAISSRRGGHNTGELFF
TRBJ2-1	TRBV2	NA	NA	TGTGCCAGCAGCCCCGGACAGCGCGATTACAATGAGCAGTTCTTC	CASSPGQRDYNEQFF
TRBJ1-5	TRBV4-1	NA	TRBD1	TGCGCCAGCAGCCAACTTGACAGGGGAGGCAATCAGCCCCAGCATTTT	CASSQLDRGGNQPQHF
TRBJ1-3	TRBV5-1	NA	NA	TGCGCCAGCAGCTTGGAACTAATGAACTCTGGAAACACCATATATTTT	CASSLELMNSGNTIYF
TRBJ1-1	TRBV29-1	NA	NA	TGCAGCGTAGGACAGCCCGACACTGAAGCTTTCTTT	CSVGQPDTEAFF
TRBJ2-3	TRBV10-3	NA	TRBD2	TGTGCTATGACTAGCGGGGGGCCTGATACGCAGTATTTT	CAMTSGGPDTQYF
TRBJ1-2	TRBV5-5	NA	TRBD1	TGTGCCAGCAGCTCACAGGGGGGTGGCTACACCTTC	CASSSQGGGYTF
TRBJ1-2	TRBV7-2	NA	NA	TGTGCCAGCAGCTTAGGTGTGACCGAGGCTAACTATGGCTACACCTTC	CASSLGVTEANYGYTF
TRBJ1-2	TRBV6-1	NA	NA	TGTGCCAGCAGTGAAGAAATCGGAGGAAACTATGGCTACACCTTC	CASSEEIGGNYGYTF
TRBJ1-1	TRBV5-1	NA	NA	TGCGCCAGCAGAAATAACCCGGGTGGCACTGAAGCTTTCTTT	CASRNNPGGTEAFF
TRBJ1-5	TRBV6-2/TRBV6-3	NA	NA	TGTGCCAGCAGTTACAAAGGACAGAGCTACCGGCCCCAGCATTTT	CASSYKGQSYRPQHF
TRBJ1-3	TRBV7-3	NA	NA	TGTGCCAGCAGCTTGGCGGGAGGCTCCTCATCTGGAAACACCATATATTTT	CASSLAGGSSSGNTIYF
TRBJ1-1	TRBV30	once	NA	TGTGCCTGGAGTGCTACAGCGAACACTGAAGCTTTCTTT	CAWSATANTEAFF
TRBJ1-6	TRBV5-6	NA	NA	TGTGCCAGCAGCTTTGGGGGCCTCTATAATTCACCCCTCCACTTT	CASSFGGLYNSPLHF
TRBJ1-5	TRBV5-1	NA	NA	TGCGCCAGCAGCCTAGAAGGGGGATTTAGCAATCAGCCCCAGCATTTT	CASSLEGGFSNQPQHF
TRBJ2-7	TRBV7-3	once	NA	TGTGCCAGCAGCTGCCGGGACTGGACCTACGAGCAGTACTTC	CASSCRDWTYEQYF
TRBJ2-7	TRBV6-1	NA	NA	TGTGCCAGCAGTGAAAATATGGACAGCCGATACGAGCAGTACTTC	CASSENMDSRYEQYF
TRBJ2-1	TRBV3-1/TRBV3-2	NA	NA	TGTGCCAGCAGCCGGCGGCCAATTCATGAGCAGTTCTTC	CASSRRPIHEQFF
TRBJ1-5	TRBV7-2	NA	NA	TGTGCCAGCAGCTTAGTGGACAGAGACAATCAGCCCCAGCATTTT	CASSLVDRDNQPQHF
TRBJ1-6	TRBV5-1	NA	NA	TGCGCCAGCAGCTTGGTCCCGGTTGAGAATAATTCACCCCTCCACTTT	CASSLVPVENNSPLHF
TRBJ2-2	TRBV7-6	NA	NA	TGTGCCAGCAGCCAGCAACTAGGTCACACCGGGGAGCTGTTTTTT	CASSQQLGHTGELFF
TRBJ2-7	TRBV19	once	TRBD2	TGTGCCAGTAGTCCCCGGACTAGCGGCTCCTACGAGCAGTACTTC	CASSPRTSGSYEQYF
TRBJ1-2	TRBV18	NA	TRBD1	TGTGCCAGCTCACCAGGCGGACAGGGGAACTATGGCTACACCTTC	CASSPGGQGNYGYTF
TRBJ2-3	TRBV18	NA	TRBD2	TGTGCCAGCTCACCCCGGGGACTAGCGGGGCCGACCTCACCCACAGATACGCAGTATTTT	CASSPRGLAGPTSPTDTQYF
TRBJ1-2	TRBV5-4	NA	NA	TGTGCCAGCAGCTTAAGTCGCGTTTGGGGAGGCGTCACCTTC	CASSLSRVWGGVTF
TRBJ2-2	TRBV11-2	NA	TRBD2	TGTGCCAGCAGCTTTAACGGACTAGCGGTGGGCACCGGGGAGCTGTTTTTT	CASSFNGLAVGTGELFF
TRBJ1-2	TRBV12-3/TRBV12-4	NA	NA	TGTGCCAGCAGTTTACGGGGGTACGGCTACACCTTC	CASSLRGYGYTF
TRBJ1-6	TRBV14	few	NA	TGTGCCAGCAGCCGTTACGTCGGGTCTAATTCACCCCTCCACTTT	CASSRYVGSNSPLHF
TRBJ1-3	TRBV30	NA	NA	TGTGCCTGGAGTCGGTCACTATCTGGAAACACCATATATTTT	CAWSRSLSGNTIYF
TRBJ2-3	TRBV5-4	NA	TRBD1	TGTGCCAGCAGCTGGGGGCTCGGGACAGCCCCGGATACGCAGTATTTT	CASSWGLGTAPDTQYF
TRBJ1-6	TRBV2	NA	TRBD1	TGTGCCAGCAGTGAAGAGGTCACAGGGGGTAGGGTCACCCTCCACTTT	CASSEEVTGGRVTLHF
TRBJ2-1	TRBV10-1	NA	TRBD2	TGCGCCAGCAGTTCCCAGCGGGGGGGGCAATACAATGAGCAGTTCTTC	CASSSQRGGQYNEQFF
TRBJ2-3	TRBV7-3	NA	TRBD2	TGTGCCAGCAGCTTAACCTCAGCGGGGGGCAGCACAGATACGCAGTATTTT	CASSLTSAGGSTDTQYF
TRBJ2-7	TRBV4-3	NA	NA	TGCGCCAGCAGCCAAGCTCGGGCCTACGAGCAGTACTTC	CASSQARAYEQYF
TRBJ2-7	TRBV3-1/TRBV3-2	NA	NA	TGTGCCAGCAGCCAAGTACCCGGGGCCTACGAGCAGTACTTC	CASSQVPGAYEQYF
TRBJ2-2	TRBV10-3	NA	TRBD2	TGTGCCATCACCGGACTAGCGGGGAACACCGGGGAGCTGTTTTTT	CAITGLAGNTGELFF
TRBJ1-4	TRBV7-2	NA	NA	TGTGCCAGCAGCAACCTCGGACAGATCACTAGAAAACTGTTTTTT	CASSNLGQITRKLFF
TRBJ2-5	TRBV18	few	TRBD2	TGTGCCAGCTCGCGCGGGACTAGCGGGGGGCGCCAAGAGACCCAGTACTTC	CASSRGTSGGRQETQYF
TRBJ2-1	TRBV6-2/TRBV6-3	NA	TRBD2	TGTGCCAGCAGTAGGGGACTAGCGGGATACAATGAGCAGTTCTTC	CASSRGLAGYNEQFF
TRBJ1-2	TRBV12-3/TRBV12-4	NA	NA	TGTGCCACTGCCCGGGGTCACTATGGCTACACCTTC	CATARGHYGYTF
TRBJ2-7	TRBV30	NA	NA	TGTGCCTGGGATAGGCAGGCGAGTACGGGGGAGCAGTACTTC	CAWDRQASTGEQYF
TRBJ1-1	TRBV27	NA	TRBD1	TGTGCCAGCAGTCAAAACAGGGGCGCAACGAACACTGAAGCTTTCTTT	CASSQNRGATNTEAFF
TRBJ2-3	TRBV14	NA	NA	TGTGCCAGCAGCCCCTACCGGGGGAGGGGGACAGATACGCAGTATTTT	CASSPYRGRGTDTQYF
TRBJ2-7	TRBV24-1	NA	NA	TGTGCCACCAGTGACTCAGGACAGCTTTTCTCCTACGAGCAGTACTTC	CATSDSGQLFSYEQYF
TRBJ1-5	TRBV27	NA	TRBD1	TGTGCCAGCAGTACTGATCCCAGGGGGGTGGGTCAGCCCCAGCATTTT	CASSTDPRGVGQPQHF
TRBJ2-2	TRBV2	once	NA	TGTGCCAGCAGTTCTGGGACTGGGGGCGGGGAGCTGTTTTTT	CASSSGTGGGELFF
TRBJ2-7	TRBV2	NA	NA	TGTGCCACCCGGGGAACAGGGCACTACGAGCAGTACTTC	CATRGTGHYEQYF
TRBJ2-2	TRBV18	NA	NA	TGTGCCAGCTCACCAGTACAGGCGAACACCGGGGAGCTGTTTTTT	CASSPVQANTGELFF
TRBJ1-3	TRBV18	once	TRBD1	TGTGCCAGCTCACCAGTGGACAGGGCCTTCTCTGGAAACACCATATATTTT	CASSPVDRAFSGNTIYF
TRBJ2-1	TRBV7-2	NA	NA	TGTGCCAGCAGCCCCCCGGGTAGGAGAAATGAGCAGTTCTTC	CASSPPGRRNEQFF
TRBJ1-1	TRBV5-8	NA	NA	TGTGCCAGCAGCACGGCAGGGCTAGGGAACACTGAAGCTTTCTTT	CASSTAGLGNTEAFF
TRBJ1-6	TRBV5-4	NA	TRBD1	TGTGCCAGCAGCACCGGGACAGGAGATTCACCCCTCCACTTT	CASSTGTGDSPLHF